The next 25 T cell receptor beta chains were all read from a single sample in a study of control samples from healthy donors and cancer patients (dated by TCRdb to the early 2020s). The method was the immunoSEQ multiplex PCR assay. The table was pulled from immuneACCESS by TCRdb, which kept in-frame rearrangements only. Such tables lose some clones; where checked, under half of the loss comes from unresolved V genes, and the rest has no known cause. Within this sample are roughly 50,000 clones, with 94% of them counted one time only. The ten largest clones take up 3.5% to 4.5% of the sample. Sequencing used blood. The receptor source for this set is a man aged 25-40 years in good health.

This rearrangement joins TRBV5-1 to TRBJ1-2; D unclear. Germline V gene data show CDR1 as SGHRS and CDR2 as YFSETQ. This CDR3 is built from 11 residues. The V end lost 4 bases, the J end lost 1 base, and 2 bases lay between the germline ends. CDR3 DNA sequence: TGCGCCAGCAGCAATAACTATGGCTACACCTTC. Translation: CASSNNYGYTF.

The chain couples TRBV6-5 to TRBJ1-1; D remains unclear. V dropped 2 bases and J dropped 1 base, with 8 bases sitting between them. The CDR3 consists of 14 residues. Germline CDR1 MNHEY, CDR2 SVGAGI. CDR3 protein: CASSYKVGNTEAFF. CDR3 DNA: TGTGCCAGCAGTTACAAGGTGGGGAACACTGAAGCTTTCTTT.

The chain links TRBV6-1 to TRBJ2-5; 11 bases line up with TRBD2. Germline loops: CDR1 MNHNS, CDR2 SASEGT. The V segment lost 2 bases and the J segment 2 bases; nucleotides outside the gene matches: 4. The CDR3 sequence is 16 residues long. The CDR3 loop is CASSELAGGPQETQYF. CDR3 coding DNA: TGTGCCAGCAGTGAACTAGCGGGGGGACCGCAAGAGACCCAGTACTTC.

The chain joins TRBV7-9 to TRBJ1-1; 9 bases are shared with TRBD1. Germline loops: CDR1 SEHNR, CDR2 FQNEAQ (reference sequence). J gave up 4 bases and V 4 bases, and 7 bases lay outside the gene matches. CDR3 length: 15 residues. CDR3 loop: CASSSTGGVSTEAFF. The CDR3, as DNA: TGTGCCAGCAGCTCAACAGGGGGCGTTTCCACTGAAGCTTTCTTT.

The rearrangement links TRBV7-9 to TRBJ2-7, with D unresolved. V dropped 1 base and J dropped 6 bases, with 10 bases sitting between them. The length of the CDR3 is 13 residues. Germline loops: CDR1 SEHNR, CDR2 FQNEAQ (reference sequence). The CDR3 loop reads CASSLVVRREQYF. CDR3 in DNA: TGTGCCAGCAGCTTAGTGGTTCGGCGCGAGCAGTACTTC.

This clone was seen only once. V gene TRBV6-6 combines with J gene TRBJ1-3; TRBD1 matches 9 bases. The CDR3 is 15 residues long. Germline V gives CDR1 MNHNY, CDR2 SVGAGI (reference sequence). J gave up 1 base and V 8 bases, and 6 bases lay outside the gene matches. This chain's CDR3 is CASFTGGFSGNTIYF. The CDR3 DNA reads as TGTGCCAGCTTTACAGGGGGCTTTTCTGGAAACACCATATATTTT.

The chain links TRBV7-3 to TRBJ2-1; tentatively, D is TRBD1 or TRBD2 (5 bases each). Germline V lookup: CDR1 SGHTA, CDR2 FQGTGA. This CDR3 has 12 amino acids. The V gene lost 8 bases and the J gene lost 5 bases, with 10 bases spanning the gap. Written as DNA, the CDR3 is TGTGCCAGCGGGACCCCTAACAATGAGCAGTTCTTC. Its translation: CASGTPNNEQFF.

The chain is built from TRBV6-5 and TRBJ1-4; D remains unclear. The CDR3 extends over 14 amino acids. Germline CDR1 reads MNHEY; CDR2 reads SVGAGI. V was shortened by 0 bases and J by 8 bases, with 10 bases between the two germline ends. Written as DNA, the CDR3 is TGTGCCAGCAGTTACTCGAAGGCGCCAGAAAAACTGTTTTTT. As protein: CASSYSKAPEKLFF.

The chain has TRBV6-1 and TRBJ1-4; 7 nucleotides agree with TRBD1. The CDR3 runs 16 residues. Trimming cost V 4 bases and J 8 bases; bases outside gene matches: 13. The germline gives CDR1 MNHNS, CDR2 SASEGT. The CDR3 spells CASSVWDSKRGEKLFF. As DNA, the CDR3 is TGTGCCAGCAGTGTATGGGACAGTAAGAGGGGCGAAAAACTGTTTTTT.

V usage is TRBV2 and J usage is TRBJ2-3, with TRBD2 matching 9 bases. Germline V CDR1 and CDR2: SNHLY, FYNNEI. Unmatched junction bases numbered 7, after V lost 3 bases and J lost 6 bases. The CDR3 length is 15 residues. As DNA, the CDR3 is TGTGCCAGCAGTGAGGGCGGGGGGGCAATGGATACGCAGTATTTT. It is translated as CASSEGGGAMDTQYF.

The V gene is TRBV6-2 or TRBV6-3, the J gene TRBJ2-1, with 10 bases fitting TRBD1. This CDR3 has 15 residues. Germline loops: CDR1 MNHEY, CDR2 SVGEGT. V gave up 5 bases and J gave up 7 bases; unmatched junction bases: 8. CDR3 sequence: CASSRGQGLTNEQFF. For the CDR3, the DNA is TGTGCCAGCAGTAGGGGACAGGGGTTAACAAATGAGCAGTTCTTC.

The chain is built from TRBV6-4 and TRBJ1-6, with D possibly TRBD1 on 5 matching bases. The CDR3 runs 14 residues. Trimming cost V 5 bases and J 8 bases, with 13 bases left between them. Per the germline V gene, CDR1 is MRHNA and CDR2 is SNTAGT. CDR3 nucleotides: TGTGCCAGCAGTCCGGGACCTGACCATTCACCCCTCCACTTT. Residues: CASSPGPDHSPLHF.

The V and J genes are TRBV3-1 (or the pseudogene TRBV3-2) and TRBJ1-2; D might be TRBD1 (6 bases). CDR3 length: 15 residues. Deletions cut 2 bases from V and 1 base from J, with 11 bases between. In germline, CDR1 is LGHDT, CDR2 YNNKEL (reference sequence). The CDR3 spells CASSQPGHYNYGYTF. In DNA form, the CDR3 reads TGTGCCAGCAGCCAACCGGGACACTATAACTATGGCTACACCTTC.

The chain joins TRBV9 to TRBJ2-7; tentatively, D is TRBD1 (5 bases). V was clipped by 0 bases and J by 2 bases, with 9 bases between them. This CDR3 region has 14 residues. Germline CDR1 SGDLS, CDR2 YYNGEE. Written as DNA, the CDR3 is TGTGCCAGCAGCGTAGATCTGGGGCCCTACGAGCAGTACTTC. Amino acids: CASSVDLGPYEQYF.

The chain combines TRBV29-1 with TRBJ2-2; 9 nucleotides align to TRBD1. V lost 4 bases and J lost 9; bases outside the gene matches: 6. This CDR3 region has 13 residues. Per germline, CDR1 SQVTM and CDR2 ANQGSEA. The DNA for the CDR3 is TGCAGCGTTGTAAAACAGGGGGCAAGGGAGCTGTTTTTT. Protein product: CSVVKQGARELFF.

The rearrangement joins TRBV7-2 to TRBJ2-5; D is undetermined. The CDR3 length is 13 residues. V was shortened by 1 base and J by 4 bases, with 7 bases between the two germline ends. The germline V gene encodes CDR1 SGHTA and CDR2 FQGNSA. This chain's CDR3 is CASSLGEVETQYF. CDR3 coding DNA: TGTGCCAGCAGCTTAGGGGAAGTAGAGACCCAGTACTTC.

V gene TRBV15 combines with J gene TRBJ2-3, with D possibly being TRBD2 (7 bases). The CDR3 totals 16 residues. CDR1 and CDR2 (germline): LNHNV, YYDKDF (reference sequence). The V and J ends lost 0 bases and 4 bases respectively, with 14 bases between them. CDR3 bases: TGTGCCACCAGCAGAGATTTACGGCGGGGGCCAGATACGCAGTATTTT. Amino acids: CATSRDLRRGPDTQYF.

The V gene is TRBV9, the J gene TRBJ1-1; D remains ambiguous. Per germline, CDR1 SGDLS and CDR2 YYNGEE. The CDR3 covers 12 residues. Trimming left V 3 bases short and J 1 base short, with 4 bases between. CDR3 sequence reads: CASSAANTEAFF. CDR3 coding DNA: TGTGCCAGCAGCGCAGCGAACACTGAAGCTTTCTTT.

The J gene is TRBJ2-7, the V gene TRBV4-1; D might be TRBD1 or TRBD2, each matching 6 bases. The CDR3 is 15 amino acids. V was shortened by 4 bases and J by 2 bases, with 15 bases between the two germline ends. Germline values: CDR1 MGHRA, CDR2 YSYEKL. CDR3 in amino acids: CASSLKQGGAYEQYF. CDR3 DNA sequence: TGCGCCAGCAGCCTAAAACAGGGAGGCGCCTACGAGCAGTACTTC.

V is TRBV4-1 and J is TRBJ1-2, with TRBD1 as a possible D gene (5 bases). V lost 1 base, J lost 4 bases, and 10 bases lay in between. CDR1 is MGHRA and CDR2 is YSYEKL in the germline V gene. The CDR3 length is 14 residues. The CDR3 region is CASSQVRGGYGYTF. Written as DNA, the CDR3 is TGCGCCAGCAGCCAAGTTAGGGGAGGCTATGGCTACACCTTC.

This clone was counted once. The chain couples TRBV4-3 to TRBJ1-2; D might be TRBD1 (6 bases). CDR1 is LGHNA, CDR2 YSLEER, per germline. This CDR3 contains 15 residues. Trimming took 0 bases from V and 3 from J, leaving 11 bases between them. CDR3 region: CASSQDDRPDYGYTF. For the CDR3, the DNA is TGCGCCAGCAGCCAAGATGACAGGCCTGACTATGGCTACACCTTC.

The rearrangement links TRBV2 to TRBJ2-3; the D is unclear. The V end lost 3 bases, the J end lost 2 bases, and 9 bases lay between the germline ends. Per germline, CDR1 SNHLY and CDR2 FYNNEI. The CDR3 contains 14 residues. Written as DNA, the CDR3 is TGTGCCAGCAGTGATGGTGACCACACAGATACGCAGTATTTT. Amino acids: CASSDGDHTDTQYF.

The chain carries TRBV6-6 and TRBJ1-5; the match to TRBD1 covers 7 bases. Germline lookup yields CDR1 MNHNY and CDR2 SVGAGI (reference sequence). Germline trimming cut 6 bases from V and 1 base from J; bases unmatched to any gene: 9. This CDR3 contains 16 residues. The CDR3 DNA sequence: TGTGCCAGCAGGCGCCTCCAGGGGGGGAGCAATCAGCCCCAGCATTTT. Its translation is CASRRLQGGSNQPQHF.

This rearrangement joins TRBV5-1 to TRBJ2-3; 10 bases map to TRBD1. J was trimmed by 5 bases and V by 4 bases; bases with no gene match: 10. The CDR3 has 16 amino acids. CDR1 SGHRS and CDR2 YFSETQ come from the germline V gene. In DNA, the CDR3 is TGCGCCAGCAGCCCAAAGGGGACAGGGGTCGGAGATACGCAGTATTTT. Translating gives CASSPKGTGVGDTQYF.

The CDR3 region has the DNA TGTGCCAGCAGCTTAACTACCGGGGAGCTGTTTTTT. This translates into CASSLTTGELFF. The genes are TRBV7-3 and TRBJ2-2; D is uncertain. The CDR3 is made up of 12 amino acids. Germline lookup yields CDR1 SGHTA and CDR2 FQGTGA. Trimming pared 0 bases from V and 5 bases from J, leaving 1 base between.